The 32 T cell receptor beta chains below come from one sample, sequenced in a study of blood T cell repertoires in COVID-19. Data came from immunoSEQ multiplex PCR; TCRdb stores just in-frame clones and leaves some out. The sample has around 81,000 clones; roughly three quarters are singletons. The sequencing input was peripheral blood. These receptors originate from a human donor in a cohort sampled during active COVID-19.

V and J are TRBV6-5 and TRBJ1-2; D gene ambiguous. Germline values: CDR1 MNHEY, CDR2 SVGAGI. Trimming removed 6 bases at V and 9 bases at J, with 11 bases between. CDR3 size: 11 residues. In DNA form, the CDR3 reads TGTGCCAGCAGAATACGGTATCGCTACACCTTC. It specifies CASRIRYRYTF.

V usage is TRBV6-5 and J usage is TRBJ1-2, with 8 bases matching TRBD1. This CDR3 has 15 amino acids. Trimming cost V 7 bases and J 2 bases; bases outside gene matches: 9. Germline CDR1 and CDR2: MNHEY and SVGAGI. This chain's CDR3 is CASKTGQGFNYGYTF. The CDR3 DNA reads TGTGCCAGCAAAACAGGACAGGGATTCAACTATGGCTACACCTTC.

V and J are TRBV5-4 and TRBJ2-3, with TRBD2 matching over 7 bases. This CDR3 has 14 amino acids. With 1 base clipped from V and 4 bases from J, the junction kept 3 bases outside the gene matches. Germline CDR1 and CDR2: SGHNT and YYREEE (reference sequence). The CDR3 DNA sequence: TGTGCCAGCAGCTTGTGGGGGAGGGCAGATACGCAGTATTTT. Its translation: CASSLWGRADTQYF. The full variable domain, completed using reference TRBV5-4 and TRBJ2-3, is ETGVTQSPTHLIKTRGQQVTLRCSSQSGHNTVSWYQQALGQGPQFIFQYYREEENGRGNFPPRFSGLQFPNYSSELNVNALELDDSALYLCASSLWGRADTQYFGPGTRLTVL.

This clone appeared a few times. The identical CDR3 is also encoded by other nucleotide sequences in the sample. This chain connects TRBV5-1 to TRBJ2-3; D gene ambiguous. This CDR3 contains 15 residues. V was shortened by 0 bases and J by 0 bases, with 8 bases between the two germline ends. Germline-derived CDR1 and CDR2 are SGHRS and YFSETQ. The CDR3 reads CASSLGAGSTDTQYF. The CDR3 bases are TGCGCCAGCAGCTTGGGTGCAGGTAGCACAGATACGCAGTATTTT.

The V call is TRBV24-1, the J call TRBJ1-4; the match to TRBD1 covers 8 bases. The CDR3 has 15 amino acids. From germline, CDR1 is KGHDR and CDR2 SFDVKD. The J segment lost 4 bases and the V segment lost 7 bases, leaving 7 bases of the junction unmatched. The CDR3, as DNA: TGTGCCACCAGGCCTGGGGGACAGGATAATGAAAAACTGTTTTTT. It encodes CATRPGGQDNEKLFF.

This clone was counted a single time. V is TRBV28 and J is TRBJ1-1; TRBD1 agrees at 9 bases. Trimming at V came to 6 bases and at J to 0 bases, leaving 8 bases not matched to a gene. The CDR3 loop spans 16 amino acids. Germline V gene lookup returns CDR1 MDHEN and CDR2 SYDVKM. CDR3 nucleotides: TGTGCCAGCAGCCCTTTGGGGACAGGGATGAACACTGAAGCTTTCTTT. Protein sequence: CASSPLGTGMNTEAFF.

This clone was found a few times. The chain is built from TRBV3-1 (or the pseudogene TRBV3-2) and TRBJ2-5, with 7 bases matching TRBD1. CDR1 LGHDT and CDR2 YNNKEL come from the germline V gene (reference sequence). After removal of 6 bases from V and 5 bases from J, the junction contained 3 bases not matched to a gene. The CDR3 is made up of 12 amino acids. CDR3 in amino acids: CASRGGRETQYF. CDR3 bases: TGTGCCAGCAGAGGGGGCCGGGAGACCCAGTACTTC.

The genes are TRBV19 and TRBJ2-7, with 9 bases that match TRBD1. This CDR3 spans 16 amino acids. With 5 bases clipped from V and 1 base from J, the junction kept 9 bases outside the gene matches. The germline V gene has CDR1 LNHDA and CDR2 SQIVND (reference sequence). The CDR3 here is CASSDLGQGPSYEQYF. As DNA, the CDR3 is TGTGCCAGTAGTGACCTAGGACAGGGGCCTTCCTACGAGCAGTACTTC.

The chain recombines TRBV14 with TRBJ2-5; tentative D call: TRBD1 (5 bases). Germline V gene data show CDR1 as SGHDN and CDR2 as FVKESK. Trimming took 0 bases from V and 5 from J, leaving 13 bases between them. CDR3 length: 15 residues. CDR3 residues: CASSQDGRGGETQYF. CDR3 coding DNA: TGTGCCAGCAGCCAAGATGGAAGGGGCGGTGAGACCCAGTACTTC.

The chain couples TRBV10-1 to TRBJ2-7, with a tentative D call TRBD2 (5 bases). Germline V gene lookup returns CDR1 WNHNN and CDR2 SYGVQD (reference sequence). This CDR3 is built from 14 residues. The V end lost 7 bases, the J end lost 2 bases, and 15 bases lay between the germline ends. The CDR3 loop is CASTVSSGPYEQYV. The CDR3 nucleotides read TGCGCCAGCACCGTAAGCAGCGGTCCCTACGAGCAGTACGTC.

Here the CDR3 reads CASRLTGAADYGYTF. The DNA for the CDR3 is TGTGCCAGCAGATTGACAGGGGCAGCTGACTATGGCTACACCTTC. The chain employs TRBV5-8 and TRBJ1-2, with TRBD1 matching 8 bases. Germline loops: CDR1 SGHTS, CDR2 YDEGEE. V gave up 5 bases and J gave up 3 bases; unmatched junction bases: 9. This CDR3 comprises 15 residues.

The chain combines TRBV9 with TRBJ2-2; D unclear. Deletions cut 0 bases from V and 7 bases from J, with 7 bases between. Germline V gives CDR1 SGDLS, CDR2 YYNGEE. This CDR3 comprises 13 residues. The CDR3 reads CASSVVESGELFF. CDR3 nucleotides: TGTGCCAGCAGCGTAGTGGAGAGCGGGGAGCTGTTTTTT.

This sequence joins TRBV5-1 and TRBJ1-5; no firm D call. This CDR3 has 16 residues. Germline assignment: CDR1 SGHRS and CDR2 YFSETQ. Trimming removed 0 bases at V and 0 bases at J, with 10 bases between. CDR3 sequence: CASSLVGSPSNQPQHF. The CDR3 DNA reads as TGCGCCAGCAGCTTGGTTGGCTCCCCTAGCAATCAGCCCCAGCATTTT.

The CDR3 is CASSLDRGTQPQHF. CDR3 coding DNA: TGTGCCAGCAGCTTAGACAGGGGTACTCAGCCCCAGCATTTT. The rearrangement uses TRBV7-2 and TRBJ1-5, with 7 bases lining up with TRBD1. The CDR3 is 14 amino acids. V dropped 1 base and J dropped 6; count of bases not matched to a gene: 3. Germline CDR1 reads SGHTA; CDR2 reads FQGNSA.

The rearrangement joins TRBV12-3 or TRBV12-4 to TRBJ2-7; no reliable D call. V lost 1 base, J lost 2 bases, and 6 bases lay in between. The CDR3 spans 13 residues. The CDR3, as DNA: TGTGCCAGCAGTTTAGTCGGTACCTACGAGCAGTACTTC. This codes for CASSLVGTYEQYF.

The rearrangement joins TRBV9 to TRBJ2-1, with 10 bases aligning to TRBD2. The CDR3 is made up of 16 amino acids. V gave up 0 bases and J gave up 7 bases; unmatched junction bases: 7. CDR1 is SGDLS, CDR2 YYNGEE, per germline. The CDR3 nucleotides are TGTGCCAGCAGCGTAGCCTTACTAGCGGGAAGGAATGAGCAGTTCTTC. This codes for CASSVALLAGRNEQFF.

The rearrangement links TRBV15 to TRBJ1-2; D remains ambiguous. CDR3 length: 13 amino acids. The V gene lost 0 bases and the J gene lost 7 bases, with 9 bases spanning the gap. CDR1 and CDR2 from the germline V gene are LNHNV and YYDKDF (reference sequence). CDR3 loop: CATSRDIQAGYTF. In nucleotides, the CDR3 is TGTGCCACCAGCAGAGATATCCAGGCTGGCTACACCTTC.

CDR3: CASTPRTSNTGELFF. In nucleotides, the CDR3 is TGTGCCAGCACCCCCCGGACATCGAACACCGGGGAGCTGTTTTTT. The rearrangement uses TRBV11-3 and TRBJ2-2, with a possible D match to TRBD1 (5 bases). The CDR3 covers 15 residues. Trimming shortened V by 7 bases and J by 0 bases, and 12 bases separated the two germline ends. Germline V gene data show CDR1 as SGHNT and CDR2 as YENEEA.

This chain links TRBV13 with TRBJ2-5, with no clear D. V lost 3 bases and J lost 5, with 10 bases in between. Germline lookup yields CDR1 PRHDT and CDR2 FYEKMQ (reference sequence). The CDR3 contains 13 residues. The CDR3 here is CASSFARWETQYF. As DNA, the CDR3 is TGTGCCAGCAGCTTTGCTCGGTGGGAGACCCAGTACTTC.

The chain employs TRBV3-1 (or the pseudogene TRBV3-2) and TRBJ2-3; 13 bases are shared with TRBD2. This CDR3 has 19 residues. CDR1 and CDR2 from the germline V gene are LGHDT and YNNKEL (reference sequence). The V gene end was trimmed by 4 bases and the J gene end by 4 bases; junction bases not matched to a gene: 14. The CDR3 DNA reads as TGTGCCAGCAGCCCCGGCCGGACTAGCGGGGGAGGTACGTCAGATACGCAGTATTTT. Its protein is CASSPGRTSGGGTSDTQYF.

The chain couples TRBV6-6 to TRBJ2-1, with D perhaps TRBD2 (8 bases). This CDR3 has 21 amino acids. Germline loops: CDR1 MNHNY, CDR2 SVGAGI (reference sequence). V shed 6 bases and J shed 2 bases, with 32 bases lying between them. The CDR3 sequence: CASSPQSTGYGSGAPYNEQFF. The CDR3 nucleotides read TGTGCCAGCAGCCCACAATCGACAGGGTATGGTAGCGGGGCCCCCTACAATGAGCAGTTCTTC.

The J gene is TRBJ2-3, the V gene TRBV3-1 (or the pseudogene TRBV3-2); D may be TRBD2 (7 bases). The CDR3 runs 16 residues. From germline, CDR1 is LGHDT and CDR2 YNNKEL (reference sequence). Trimming left V 4 bases short and J 6 bases short, with 20 bases between. CDR3 nucleotides: TGTGCCAGCAGCCTCCGGACTAGAGGGGGTTGGGATACGCAGTATTTT. Amino acid sequence: CASSLRTRGGWDTQYF.

The V and J genes are TRBV15 and TRBJ1-4; the match to TRBD1 covers 9 bases. The germline V gene has CDR1 LNHNV and CDR2 YYDKDF (reference sequence). V gave up 2 bases and J gave up 8 bases; unmatched junction bases: 9. The CDR3 length is 16 residues. The CDR3 sequence: CATSRKTGGGVEKLFF. DNA for the CDR3: TGTGCCACCAGCAGAAAGACAGGGGGAGGTGTAGAAAAACTGTTTTTT. Drawing the rest from reference TRBV15 and TRBJ1-4, the complete variable domain is DAMVIQNPRYQVTQFGKPVTLSCSQTLNHNVMYWYQQKSSQAPKLLFHYYDKDFNNEADTPDNFQSRRPNTSFCFLDIRSPGLGDTAMYLCATSRKTGGGVEKLFFGSGTQLSVL.

The chain uses TRBV5-6 and TRBJ1-6, with a weak D call TRBD1 (6 bases). Germline V lookup: CDR1 SGHDT, CDR2 YYEEEE. The CDR3 contains 14 residues. With 4 bases removed from V and 8 bases from J, the gap between germline ends came to 13 bases. This chain's CDR3 is CASSAAGADSPLHF. DNA of the CDR3: TGTGCCAGCAGCGCGGCGGGGGCTGATTCACCCCTCCACTTT.

The V gene is TRBV30, the J gene TRBJ1-1; D is possibly TRBD1 (5 bases). The V and J ends lost 1 base and 2 bases respectively, with 8 bases between them. CDR3 size: 13 residues. From germline, CDR1 is GTSNPN and CDR2 SVGIG (reference sequence). CDR3 sequence: CAWSAGGNTEAFF. The CDR3 nucleotides read TGTGCCTGGAGTGCGGGGGGAAACACTGAAGCTTTCTTT.

The chain joins TRBV6-5 to TRBJ1-2, with TRBD1 as a possible D gene (6 bases). This CDR3 is built from 14 residues. V gave up 3 bases and J gave up 5 bases, with 13 bases separating them. The germline V gene has CDR1 MNHEY and CDR2 SVGAGI. For the CDR3, the DNA is TGTGCCAGCAGTTATACCGGGACACGGTATGGCTACACCTTC. Its protein product is CASSYTGTRYGYTF.

The J gene is TRBJ1-4, the V gene TRBV6-5; TRBD1 matches 7 bases. Germline V gene sequence: CDR1 MNHEY, CDR2 SVGAGI. The CDR3 has 13 residues. V lost 7 bases to trimming and J lost 7 bases; unmatched junction nucleotides: 6. The CDR3 region has the DNA TGTGCCAGCAAGGACAGGCCGCTTGAAAAACTGTTTTTT. It is translated as CASKDRPLEKLFF.

Here the CDR3 reads CATSKTPAGTGERSPLHF. The CDR3 DNA follows: TGTGCCACCAGCAAAACCCCAGCCGGGACAGGGGAAAGATCACCCCTCCACTTT. This chain links TRBV15 with TRBJ1-6, with TRBD1 identical over 10 bases. There are 18 residues in the CDR3. From germline, CDR1 is LNHNV and CDR2 YYDKDF (reference sequence). V shed 4 bases, J shed 10 bases, and the junction held 16 bases outside the gene matches.

The chain uses TRBV6-1 and TRBJ2-5, with 8 bases lining up with TRBD2. The CDR3 has 18 amino acids. V gave up 0 bases and J gave up 1 base; unmatched junction bases: 10. Germline V lookup: CDR1 MNHNS, CDR2 SASEGT. CDR3 in amino acids: CASSEARWRGALQETQYF. Here the CDR3 DNA reads TGTGCCAGCAGTGAAGCACGGTGGCGGGGGGCCCTCCAAGAGACCCAGTACTTC.

The J gene is TRBJ2-3, the V gene TRBV9; 13 bases map to TRBD2. V gave up 3 bases and J gave up 7 bases; unmatched junction bases: 5. CDR3 length: 15 residues. Germline-derived CDR1 and CDR2 are SGDLS and YYNGEE. CDR3 sequence: CASSEGTSGTYTQYF. Here the CDR3 DNA reads TGTGCCAGCAGCGAGGGGACTAGCGGGACTTATACGCAGTATTTT.

V and J are TRBV4-3 and TRBJ2-5, with 10 bases aligning to TRBD1. V shed 0 bases and J 4 bases; nucleotides not matched to a gene: 11. This CDR3 has 18 amino acids. Germline CDR1 reads LGHNA; CDR2 reads YSLEER. CDR3 bases: TGCGCCAGCAGCCAAGATTGGGTGACAGGGGGCTCCAGAGAGACCCAGTACTTC. Translation: CASSQDWVTGGSRETQYF.

This chain connects TRBV15 to TRBJ1-3; TRBD1 matches 7 bases. The J segment lost 7 bases and the V segment lost 0 bases, leaving 6 bases of the junction unmatched. Germline V gene sequence: CDR1 LNHNV, CDR2 YYDKDF (reference sequence). The CDR3 is 15 residues long. Written as DNA, the CDR3 is TGTGCCACCAGCAGAGATCGTACGACAGGGAACACCATATATTTT. Amino acid sequence: CATSRDRTTGNTIYF.